This TCR beta chain was found in a study of technical replicates of blood from several donors. Only one count was recorded for this clone. V was trimmed by 1 base and J by 2 bases, leaving 6 bases between them. Germline lookup yields CDR1 SGHNT and CDR2 YYREEE (reference sequence). The CDR3 runs to 13 residues. The method was immunoSEQ multiplex PCR; TCRdb's version includes in-frame clones alone and lacks a portion of them. The repertoire holds 75,000 to 95,000 clones, nearly 97% seen once, with over 0.25% in the top ten. The chain recombines TRBV5-4 with TRBJ2-5, with D tentatively TRBD2 (5 bases). The sequenced sample consisted of T cells isolated from PBMCs. The clonotype was recovered from a human donor in good health. As DNA, the CDR3 is TGTGCCAGCAGCTTGCAGCGGCAAGAGACCCAGTACTTC. Translating gives CASSLQRQETQYF.